This T cell receptor (beta chain) was captured by sequencing in a study of shared clonotypes between healthy human individuals. Findings and limits, study-wide: With few donors, the genetic and exposure-history diversity represented was limited. Investigators collected only blood, and repertoires in tissues likely differ.

The data were produced by immunoSEQ multiplex PCR, yet TCRdb's version contains in-frame clones alone and is incomplete. The repertoire has about 1 million clones, 65% to 80% of them found once; the top ten carry 1.4% to 1.5%. To note about this clone: The antigen is unknown.

CD4+ cells yielded CD45RA+ naive and CD45RA-negative memory subsets. In germline, CDR1 is SGHRS, CDR2 YFSETQ. V was clipped by 3 bases and J by 4 bases, with 8 bases between them. The CDR3 covers 13 residues. The clonotype was recovered from a man between 18 and 29 years old in good health. The sequencing sample was made of memory CD4+ T cells sorted from blood. The subset here: CD45RA-negative fraction. The gene calls are TRBV5-1 and TRBJ2-1; D unresolved. The CDR3 sequence: CASSSGPYNEQFF. The CDR3 DNA is TGCGCCAGCAGCTCCGGACCGTACAATGAGCAGTTCTTC.